Here is one TCR beta chain with its context. Here immunoSEQ multiplex PCR was the method, and the copy in TCRdb shows in-frame clones only, minus some. This table holds 100,000 to 150,000 clones, around 90% found once. This record comes from a study of blood T cell repertoires in COVID-19. The sequencing input was peripheral blood. This receptor was obtained from a human donor in a cohort sampled during active COVID-19.

CDR3 sequence: CASRGQGPTEAFF. DNA of the CDR3: TGTGCCAGTAGAGGACAGGGTCCGACTGAAGCTTTCTTT. The gene calls are TRBV19 and TRBJ1-1, with TRBD1 matching 8 bases. The CDR3 consists of 13 residues. The germline gives CDR1 LNHDA, CDR2 SQIVND (reference sequence). The V and J ends lost 6 bases and 5 bases, in that order; junction bases with no gene match: 5.